Following are 26 T cell receptor beta chains from one sample sequenced in a study of T cells after yellow fever vaccination. Using its own MiXCR run on the 5' RACE reads, TCRdb lists one record per CDR3 protein. The sample records fewer than 500,000 distinct CDR3 sequences, under 20% being singletons. Specimen: PBMCs, collected before the yellow fever booster vaccination. The receptors come from a man between 18 and 29 years old who received the YFV17D yellow fever vaccine.

This clonotype was found many times. The V gene is TRBV20-1, the J gene TRBJ2-3, with D hard to call. Germline CDR1 is DFQATT and CDR2 is SNEGSKA (reference sequence). The CDR3 runs to 12 residues. V shed 1 base and J shed 1 base, with 3 bases lying between them. In nucleotides, the CDR3 is TGCAGTGCTAGAGGGGGCACAGATACGCAGTATTTT. Its translation: CSARGGTDTQYF.

This clonotype appeared a few times. The rearrangement joins TRBV27 to TRBJ2-3; D may be TRBD2 (6 bases). V was cut by 5 bases and J by 1 base, with 16 bases left in between. This CDR3 spans 16 amino acids. From germline, CDR1 is MNHEY and CDR2 SMNVEV (reference sequence). The CDR3 reads CASSIIAATGTDTQYF. CDR3 nucleotide sequence: TGTGCCAGCAGTATCATAGCGGCAACGGGCACAGATACGCAGTATTTT.

The rearrangement uses TRBV20-1 and TRBJ2-3, with TRBD1 matching over 12 bases. The CDR3 has 15 amino acids. Germline loops: CDR1 DFQATT, CDR2 SNEGSKA (reference sequence). The V segment lost 0 bases and the J segment 6 bases; nucleotides outside the gene matches: 4. The CDR3 region is CSAREWDRGQDTQYF. The CDR3 bases are TGCAGTGCTAGAGAATGGGACAGGGGGCAGGATACGCAGTATTTT.

CDR3 DNA sequence: TGTGCCAGCGGGACGGACTATGCCAAAAACATTCAGTACTTC. This codes for CASGTDYAKNIQYF. The chain is built from TRBV6-5 and TRBJ2-4; D possibly corresponds to TRBD2 (6 bases). The germline V gene encodes CDR1 MNHEY and CDR2 SVGAGI. The CDR3 loop spans 14 amino acids. The ends were cut back, 8 bases at V and 1 base at J, with 12 bases in the middle.

This clonotype was recorded a few times. The rearrangement links TRBV7-8 to TRBJ2-3, with 12 bases aligning to TRBD2. This CDR3 is built from 18 residues. The trim removed 2 bases at V and 7 bases at J, leaving 13 bases unmatched. The V gene's germline CDR1 is SGHVS and CDR2 FQNEAQ. CDR3 DNA sequence: TGTGCCAGCAGCTTACCCAACCGTCTAGCGGGGGGGCGAAATACGCAGTATTTT. As protein: CASSLPNRLAGGRNTQYF.

This sequence joins TRBV6-5 and TRBJ1-6; 7 nucleotides align to TRBD1. V dropped 7 bases and J dropped 9; count of bases not matched to a gene: 3. CDR1 MNHEY and CDR2 SVGAGI come from the germline V gene. There are 12 residues in the CDR3. The CDR3 region is CASTRGLSPLHF. The DNA for the CDR3 is TGTGCCAGCACTAGGGGGCTTTCACCCCTCCACTTT.

This clonotype has at least ten counts. The J gene is TRBJ1-2, the V gene TRBV6-1; no firm D call. The V gene's germline CDR1 is MNHNS and CDR2 SASEGT. The CDR3 contains 14 residues. V lost 1 base and J lost 8, with 14 bases in between. This chain's CDR3 is CASSEGAGSGGYTF. The CDR3 bases are TGTGCCAGCAGTGAAGGCGCGGGGAGCGGCGGCTACACCTTC.

This sequence joins TRBV11-2 and TRBJ2-5; 10 bases are shared with TRBD1. The V gene end was trimmed by 1 base and the J gene end by 0 bases; junction bases not matched to a gene: 2. CDR1 SGHAT and CDR2 FQNNGV come from the germline V gene. This CDR3 has 16 residues. CDR3 in DNA: TGTGCCAGCAGCTTAGGGACAGGGGGAGACCAAGAGACCCAGTACTTC. This gives the protein CASSLGTGGDQETQYF. The whole variable domain, remainder taken from reference TRBV11-2 and TRBJ2-5, is EAGVAQSPRYKIIEKRQSVAFWCNPISGHATLYWYQQILGQGPKLLIQFQNNGVVDDSQLPKDRFSAERLKGVDSTLKIQPAKLEDSAVYLCASSLGTGGDQETQYFGPGTRLLVL.

About this clonotype itself: One base away lies a much larger clone, so this may be a sequencing read error. The rearrangement links TRBV6-2 or TRBV6-3 to TRBJ1-6, with a weak D call TRBD1 (6 bases). The CDR3 covers 12 residues. Trimming cost V 8 bases and J 4 bases, with 6 bases left between them. Germline-derived CDR1 and CDR2 are MNHEY and SVGEGT. DNA of the CDR3: TGTGCCAGCGGACAGTATAATTCACCCCTCCACTTT. Translated: CASGQYNSPLHF.

V is TRBV20-1 and J is TRBJ1-1, with 7 nucleotides matching TRBD1. Germline V gives CDR1 DFQATT, CDR2 SNEGSKA (reference sequence). This CDR3 is built from 12 residues. Trimming at V came to 6 bases and at J to 7 bases, leaving 8 bases not matched to a gene. The DNA of the CDR3 is TGCAGTGCCGATCAGGGGGTCGGTGAAGCTTTCTTT. Translation gives CSADQGVGEAFF.

This clonotype was detected many times. The chain carries TRBV4-3 and TRBJ2-3, with D possibly being TRBD2 (6 bases). V was trimmed by 1 base and J by 2 bases, leaving 10 bases between them. Germline CDR1 reads LGHNA; CDR2 reads YSLEER. CDR3 length: 15 residues. CDR3 sequence: CASSQAPGVTDTQYF. CDR3 nucleotide sequence: TGCGCCAGCAGCCAAGCCCCGGGGGTCACAGATACGCAGTATTTT.

The chain is built from TRBV6-2 or TRBV6-3 and TRBJ1-1; D call uncertain. Germline assignment: CDR1 MNHEY and CDR2 SVGEGT. The V end was cut by 4 bases, the J end by 1 base, with 16 bases between. The length of the CDR3 is 16 residues. CDR3 in amino acids: CASSFGSGMGNTEAFF. The CDR3 nucleotides are TGTGCCAGCAGTTTTGGATCGGGGATGGGGAACACTGAAGCTTTCTTT.

The chain employs TRBV20-1 and TRBJ1-1; D is perhaps TRBD1 (6 bases). The germline CDR1 and CDR2 sequences are DFQATT and SNEGSKA (reference sequence). The V gene lost 7 bases and the J gene lost 1 base, with 10 bases spanning the gap. CDR3 length equals 12 residues. Here the CDR3 reads CSGTTGNTEAFF. CDR3 nucleotides: TGCAGTGGCACGACAGGGAACACTGAAGCTTTCTTT.

The chain has TRBV20-1 and TRBJ2-1, with 9 bases identical to TRBD2. With 0 bases clipped from V and 9 bases from J, the junction kept 24 bases outside the gene matches. Germline V gene lookup returns CDR1 DFQATT and CDR2 SNEGSKA (reference sequence). This CDR3 is built from 20 residues. Here the CDR3 DNA reads TGCAGTGCTAGAGATACCCCCCAGCGGGGGGCGTCTGGGTTGAATGCTGAGCAGTTCTTC. Protein sequence: CSARDTPQRGASGLNAEQFF.

In its sample, this clonotype was seen a few times. The V gene is TRBV5-1, the J gene TRBJ1-1; D is perhaps TRBD1 (5 bases). This CDR3 region has 11 residues. V lost 0 bases and J 10 bases, leaving 7 bases between the germline ends. Germline CDR1 and CDR2: SGHRS and YFSETQ. CDR3 nucleotide sequence: TGCGCCAGCAGCTTGGATGGGGCAGCTTTCTTT. This sequence encodes CASSLDGAAFF.

This clonotype was seen a few times. CDR3 residues: CATSRDFTDTQYF. CDR3 nucleotides: TGTGCCACCAGCAGAGATTTCACAGATACGCAGTATTTT. This chain links TRBV15 with TRBJ2-3; no clear D. The CDR3 runs 13 residues. CDR1 and CDR2 from the germline V gene are LNHNV and YYDKDF (reference sequence). V was trimmed by 0 bases and J by 2 bases, leaving 3 bases between them. Based on the CDR3 plus reference TRBV15 and TRBJ2-3, the full variable domain is DAMVIQNPRYQVTQFGKPVTLSCSQTLNHNVMYWYQQKSSQAPKLLFHYYDKDFNNEADTPDNFQSRRPNTSFCFLDIRSPGLGDTAMYLCATSRDFTDTQYFGPGTRLTVL.

This chain uses TRBV29-1 with TRBJ1-2; 7 positions match TRBD1. After removal of 7 bases from V and 7 bases from J, the junction contained 12 bases not matched to a gene. Germline-derived CDR1 and CDR2 are SQVTM and ANQGSEA. The CDR3 totals 13 residues. The CDR3 DNA sequence: TGCAGCGCCCATGCTACAGGGGACGGTGGCTACACCTTC. Protein product: CSAHATGDGGYTF.

This clonotype came up a few times. This chain links TRBV2 with TRBJ1-2; D is undetermined. The CDR3 sequence is 15 residues long. Trimming took 10 bases from V and 2 from J, leaving 20 bases between them. Germline V gives CDR1 SNHLY, CDR2 FYNNEI. CDR3: CATPTSGLTNYGYTF. CDR3 coding DNA: TGTGCCACCCCAACAAGCGGCTTGACAAACTATGGCTACACCTTC.

The chain is built from TRBV4-1 and TRBJ2-2, with 8 bases that match TRBD1. CDR3 length equals 17 residues. Germline V gene lookup returns CDR1 MGHRA and CDR2 YSYEKL. V dropped 2 bases and J dropped 5; count of bases not matched to a gene: 10. The CDR3 loop reads CASSQIGQGRSTGELFF. As DNA, the CDR3 is TGCGCCAGCAGCCAAATCGGACAGGGCCGGTCTACCGGGGAGCTGTTTTTT.

The rearrangement joins TRBV6-2 or TRBV6-3 to TRBJ2-7; 7 nucleotides match TRBD1. J lost 2 bases, V lost 5 bases, and 3 bases had no gene match. Germline CDR1 MNHEY, CDR2 SVGEGT. This CDR3 region has 13 residues. CDR3 protein: CASSGQVPYEQYV. DNA for the CDR3: TGTGCCAGCAGTGGACAGGTCCCCTACGAGCAGTACGTC.

This chain uses TRBV6-5 with TRBJ2-1, with 12 bases aligning to TRBD2. J was trimmed by 4 bases and V by 0 bases; bases with no gene match: 1. CDR1 and CDR2 (germline): MNHEY, SVGAGI. The CDR3 covers 16 residues. CDR3 DNA: TGTGCCAGCAGTTACTCGCTAGCGGGGGGGTACAATGAGCAGTTCTTC. The encoded protein is CASSYSLAGGYNEQFF.

A few counts support this clonotype. V is TRBV19 and J is TRBJ1-4; the D gene is possibly TRBD1 (5 bases). V lost 2 bases, J lost 3 bases, and 16 bases lay in between. Germline loops: CDR1 LNHDA, CDR2 SQIVND (reference sequence). The CDR3 length is 17 residues. CDR3 coding DNA: TGTGCCAGTAGTATATATGCGGGGACCGCGGCTAATGAAAAACTGTTTTTT. Protein sequence: CASSIYAGTAANEKLFF.

This clonotype came up a few times. The J gene is TRBJ1-4, the V gene TRBV7-9; TRBD1 might be the D (5 bases). Germline loops: CDR1 SEHNR, CDR2 FQNEAQ (reference sequence). The CDR3 consists of 12 residues. Between the trimmed V and J ends, which lost 6 bases and 7 bases, there was a span of 9 bases. This chain's CDR3 is CASRQGFEKLFF. The CDR3, as DNA: TGTGCCAGCAGGCAGGGTTTTGAAAAACTGTTTTTT.

This clonotype appeared many times. V gene TRBV7-2 combines with J gene TRBJ2-5; 7 bases are shared with TRBD2. This CDR3 spans 13 amino acids. Germline lookup yields CDR1 SGHTA and CDR2 FQGNSA. The junction had 3 bases not matched to a gene; V was cut back by 3 bases and J by 5 bases. CDR3 sequence (DNA): TGTGCCAGCAGCTTTGCGGGGGATGAGACCCAGTACTTC. Residues: CASSFAGDETQYF.

This clonotype showed up just a few times. This chain uses TRBV29-1 with TRBJ2-7; 9 bases line up with TRBD1. The CDR3 covers 14 residues. Germline V gene lookup returns CDR1 SQVTM and CDR2 ANQGSEA. J gave up 3 bases and V 4 bases, and 7 bases lay outside the gene matches. Here the CDR3 DNA reads TGCAGCGTTGTTTCCGGACAGGGGCACTACGAGCAGTACTTC. This encodes CSVVSGQGHYEQYF.

A few counts support this clonotype. The V and J genes are TRBV9 and TRBJ2-7; D may be TRBD2 (6 bases). Trimming cost V 2 bases and J 3 bases, with 12 bases left between them. The CDR3 runs to 14 residues. The germline V gene encodes CDR1 SGDLS and CDR2 YYNGEE. CDR3 coding DNA: TGTGCCAGCAGCGTCGGGGGAACCTACTACGAGCAGTACTTC. This codes for CASSVGGTYYEQYF.